The source of this TCR beta chain is a study of CD8 T cells in Susac syndrome. RNA in amounts of roughly 0.5 to 1 ug was reverse transcribed with random hexamers. TCRdb re-analysed the immunoSEQ multiplex PCR reads in MiXCR, keeping a single row per CDR3 protein. The sample includes roughly 200,000 distinct CDR3 sequences, roughly 94% seen only once; the top ten take 0.09% to 0.1%. CDR1 is WSHSY, CDR2 SAAADI, per germline. V was pared by 7 bases and J by 7 bases, with 17 bases between. The CDR3 runs 14 residues. Overall study findings and caveats: Individuals included in the TCR sequencing and HLA analysis were acknowledged by the study to be relatively few in number. The authors found no clonal expansion in Susac syndrome CD4+ T cell repertoires.

Patients with Susac syndrome met diagnostic criteria that were recently defined for definite or probable disease. Isolation of CD8+ and CD4+ T cells was performed negatively, whereas enrichment of TEMRA cells was done by FACS. Turning to this clonotype: Its antigen is unknown.

Sequenced input: CD4+ T cells from PBMCs. This TCR came from a human donor with Susac syndrome. The rearrangement links TRBV10-2 to TRBJ2-1, with D possibly matching TRBD2 (5 bases). The CDR3 spells CASIPEGRENEQFF. The CDR3 nucleotides are TGCGCCAGCATCCCCGAGGGAAGGGAAAATGAGCAGTTCTTC.